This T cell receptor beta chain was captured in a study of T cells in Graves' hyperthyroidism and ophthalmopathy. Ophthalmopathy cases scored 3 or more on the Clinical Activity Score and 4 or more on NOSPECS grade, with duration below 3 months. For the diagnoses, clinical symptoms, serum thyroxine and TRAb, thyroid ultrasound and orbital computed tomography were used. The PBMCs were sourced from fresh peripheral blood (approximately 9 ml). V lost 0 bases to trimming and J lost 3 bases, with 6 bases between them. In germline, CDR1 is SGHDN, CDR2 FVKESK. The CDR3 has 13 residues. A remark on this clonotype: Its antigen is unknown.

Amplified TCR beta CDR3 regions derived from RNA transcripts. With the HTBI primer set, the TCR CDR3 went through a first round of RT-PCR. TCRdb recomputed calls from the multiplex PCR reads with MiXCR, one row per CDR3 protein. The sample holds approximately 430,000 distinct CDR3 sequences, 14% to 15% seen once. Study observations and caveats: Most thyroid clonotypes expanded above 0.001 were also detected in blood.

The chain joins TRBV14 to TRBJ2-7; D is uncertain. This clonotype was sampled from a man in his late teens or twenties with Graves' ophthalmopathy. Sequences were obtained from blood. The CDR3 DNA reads TGTGCCAGCAGCCAAGATCCCCTCTACGAGCAGTACTTC. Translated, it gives CASSQDPLYEQYF.